This T cell receptor (beta chain) was sequenced during a study of T cell repertoires in cytomegalovirus infection (dated by TCRdb to the late 2010s). A note on the overall study: Because public TCR beta signatures pointed to carriage of CMV infection together with the matching HLA type, the HLA type of each donor mattered for the analysis. Paper-wide results and their limitations: The ex vivo response was dominated by HLA-C-restricted CMV-specific TCR beta clonotypes, and the single most frequent clonotype in two of eight donors was supplied by these HLA-C-restricted clonotypes. Cumulative frequency of public TCR beta family members discriminated carriers of CMV infection plus the relevant HLA type in this cohort and an independent 352-donor cohort.

TCRdb names Illumina HiSeq 1500 as the instrument used. TCRdb reprocessed the public reads (quality trimming at Q25 with fastp, clone calling with MiXCR) and kept in-frame beta chains. A single entry per CDR3 protein holds the most common genes and DNA from its merged rows. Recorded for this sample are under 800,000 distinct CDR3 sequences; 24% of them occurred a single time. The leading ten clones occupy under 8.5% of the sample. This clonotype was detected a few times. Its antigen is still unknown. The record has no base qualities; no much larger clone is one base away. Including the terminal cysteine and phenylalanine, the CDR3 comprises 17 residues. Kept here is only the CDR3 DNA, which spans 51 bases and is read in frame from base 1. Reading the germline V gene (reference sequence) gives CDR1 MNHEY and CDR2 SMNVEV. At the junction V is shortened by 5 bases and J by 5 bases, with 21 bases in between.

What was sequenced was CD8+ T cells from PBMCs. The chain employs TRBV27 and TRBJ2-2; the best D guess is TRBD1, with 6 bases matching. The TCR comes from a human donor in good health (CMV status not recorded). Some clones in this sample may be carry-over from other donors' samples. For the CDR3, the sequence is CASSHPVAWGRTGELFF. In nucleotide form, the sequence is TGTGCCAGCAGTCACCCGGTGGCTTGGGGGCGGACCGGGGAGCTGTTTTTT.